This T cell receptor (beta chain) was recorded in a study of PD-1 blockade in classical Hodgkin lymphoma. Sequenced by immunoSEQ multiplex PCR; TCRdb stores in-frame clones only, minus some. The profile shows some 4,600 clones, 70% to 80% of them singletons. The CDR3 is 15 residues long. Relapse was seen in all patients after autologous stem cell transplantation, and brentuximab vedotin exposure was variable. Through magnetic negative selection, CD8+ T cells were separated from PBMCs that had been thawed. This TCR was sampled from a human donor with classical Hodgkin lymphoma. The rearrangement links TRBV1 to TRBJ2-5. The end of the DNA fits TRBJ2-7 better, so the J call may be wrong. TRBV1 is deemed a pseudogene. The starting material was CD8+ T cells from blood, obtained at baseline. The CDR3 protein is CASSPLGNSPYEQYF. CDR3 coding DNA: TGCGCCAGCAGCCCCCTGGGAAACAGTCCCTACGAGCAGTACTTC.